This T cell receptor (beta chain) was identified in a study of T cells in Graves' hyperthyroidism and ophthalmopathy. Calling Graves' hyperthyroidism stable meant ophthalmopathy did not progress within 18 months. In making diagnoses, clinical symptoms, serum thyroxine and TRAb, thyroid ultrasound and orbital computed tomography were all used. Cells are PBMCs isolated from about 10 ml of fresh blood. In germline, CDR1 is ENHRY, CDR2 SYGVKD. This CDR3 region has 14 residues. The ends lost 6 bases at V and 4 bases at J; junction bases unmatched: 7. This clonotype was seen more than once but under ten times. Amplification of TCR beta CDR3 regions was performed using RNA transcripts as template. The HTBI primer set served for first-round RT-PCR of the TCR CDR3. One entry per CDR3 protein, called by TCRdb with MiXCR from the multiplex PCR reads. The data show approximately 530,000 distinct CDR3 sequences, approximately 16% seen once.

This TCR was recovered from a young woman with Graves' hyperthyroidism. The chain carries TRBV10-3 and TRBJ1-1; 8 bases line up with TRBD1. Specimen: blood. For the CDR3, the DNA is TGTGCCATCAGGCGACAGGGGTTGGGCACTGAAGCTTTCTTT. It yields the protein CAIRRQGLGTEAFF.